This T cell receptor beta chain was found in a study of blood T cell repertoires in COVID-19. Study-wide background: Nucleic acid was either cDNA or gDNA, and it came from T cells, B-cell-depleted T cells, or PBMCs.

CDR3 length: 15 residues. The germline V gene encodes CDR1 MNHEY and CDR2 SVGAGI. With 2 bases clipped from V and 4 bases from J, the junction kept 2 bases outside the gene matches. Authors' data handling: Quantification of nucleated cells was approximated via reference gene primer amplification. TCRdb keeps only in-frame clones here, not all; method: immunoSEQ multiplex PCR. V and J calls and clone size are those listed in that table; D and trimming were worked out from the DNA. This sample carries a few hundred thousand clones, roughly nine tenths of them seen once, and the ten largest clones take under 5%.

The rearrangement joins TRBV6-5 to TRBJ2-1; 10 bases match TRBD1. This receptor was identified in an older woman with COVID-19, enrolled during active disease. Material for sequencing was peripheral blood. CDR3 loop: CASSYAGQGYNEQFF. The CDR3, as DNA: TGTGCCAGCAGTTACGCGGGACAGGGGTACAATGAGCAGTTCTTC.